This T cell receptor (beta chain) was identified during a study of CD8+CD57+ T cells in acquired aplastic anemia. Genomic DNA acted as the template from which TCR beta VDJ combination and CDR3 sequence profiling were carried out. TCRdb called the reads again in MiXCR, with one record for every CDR3 protein. The sample has 150,000 or so distinct CDR3 sequences, roughly half seen once. This clonotype was seen a few times. CDR1 and CDR2 from the germline V gene are DFQATT and SNEGSKA (reference sequence). Trimming left V 7 bases short and J 6 bases short, with 6 bases between. CDR3 length: 9 amino acids. The authors sequenced patients whose flow cytometry had shown CD8+CD57+ cell expansion.

This receptor was identified in a human donor with aplastic anemia. The chain carries TRBV20-1 and TRBJ1-2; no firm D call. The sample consisted of sorted CD4+, CD8+, or CD8+CD57+ T cells (not recorded which) from PBMCs. CDR3 DNA sequence: TGCAGTGGCGGAGATGGCTACACCTTC. This translates into CSGGDGYTF.